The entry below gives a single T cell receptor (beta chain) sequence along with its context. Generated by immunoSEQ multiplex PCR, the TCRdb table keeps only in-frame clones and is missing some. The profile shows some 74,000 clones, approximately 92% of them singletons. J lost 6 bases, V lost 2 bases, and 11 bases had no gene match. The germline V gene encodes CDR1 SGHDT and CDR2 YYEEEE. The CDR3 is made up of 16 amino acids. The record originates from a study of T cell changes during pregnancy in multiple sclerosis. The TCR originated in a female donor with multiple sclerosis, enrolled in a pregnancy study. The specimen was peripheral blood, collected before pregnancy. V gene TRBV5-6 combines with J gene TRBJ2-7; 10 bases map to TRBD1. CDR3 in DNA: TGTGCCAGCAGCTTACCGGGACAGGGGATGACGGGCGAGCAGTACTTC. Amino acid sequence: CASSLPGQGMTGEQYF.